This T cell receptor beta chain appears in the sequencing data of a study of T cells in Graves' hyperthyroidism and ophthalmopathy. Study outcomes and limitations: The model forecast ophthalmopathy, anticipating it by a median around 6.5 months before onset. Expanded thyroid clonotypes (above 0.001) were mostly also found in blood.

The source material, RNA transcripts, was used to amplify TCR beta CDR3 regions. Researchers ran a first-round RT-PCR on the TCR CDR3 using the HTBI primer set. From the multiplex PCR reads, TCRdb called clonotypes with MiXCR, one entry per CDR3 protein. The table includes 550,000 to 600,000 distinct CDR3 sequences, roughly 46% detected once. In the case of this clonotype: The antigen remains undetermined.

Exclusion of a patient resulted from uncontrolled infection, other autoimmune disease, pregnancy or lactation. Clinical symptoms, serum thyroxine, TRAb, thyroid ultrasound and orbital computed tomography informed diagnoses. This CDR3 region has 14 residues. CDR1 SGHTA and CDR2 FQGNSA come from the germline V gene. V lost 4 bases and J lost 3; bases outside the gene matches: 5. This TCR derives from an adult woman with Graves' disease, either hyperthyroidism or ophthalmopathy (not recorded which). The specimen was peripheral blood or thyroid tissue (not recorded which). J is TRBJ2-5 and V is TRBV7-2; 7 positions match TRBD1. CDR3 region: CASSSQTGEETQYF. In DNA form, the CDR3 reads TGTGCCAGCAGCTCCCAAACAGGGGAAGAGACCCAGTACTTC.